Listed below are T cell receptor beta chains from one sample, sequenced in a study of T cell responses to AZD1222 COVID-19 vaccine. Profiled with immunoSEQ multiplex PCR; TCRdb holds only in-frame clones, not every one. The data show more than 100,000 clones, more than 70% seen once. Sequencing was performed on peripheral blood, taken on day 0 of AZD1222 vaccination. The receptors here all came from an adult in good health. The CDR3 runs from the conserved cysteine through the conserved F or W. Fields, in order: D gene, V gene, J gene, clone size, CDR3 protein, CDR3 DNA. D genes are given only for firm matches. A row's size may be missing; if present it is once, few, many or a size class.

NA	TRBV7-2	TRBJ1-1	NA	CASSPGPQNTEAFF	TGTGCCAGCAGTCCAGGACCGCAGAACACTGAAGCTTTCTTT
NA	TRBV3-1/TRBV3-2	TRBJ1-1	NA	CASSQDQITEAFF	TGTGCCAGCAGCCAAGATCAGATTACTGAAGCTTTCTTT
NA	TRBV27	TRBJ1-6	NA	CASSFSPNSPLHF	TGTGCCAGCAGTTTCAGCCCCAATTCACCCCTCCACTTT
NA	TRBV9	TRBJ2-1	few	CASSPHNRENEQFF	TGTGCCAGCAGCCCCCACAACCGAGAGAATGAGCAGTTCTTC
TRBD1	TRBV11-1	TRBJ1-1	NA	CASGGQMNTEAFF	TGTGCCAGCGGGGGACAGATGAACACTGAAGCTTTCTTT
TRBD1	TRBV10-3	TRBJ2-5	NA	CAISLNTGDQETQYF	TGTGCCATCAGTCTAAATACAGGGGACCAAGAGACCCAGTACTTC
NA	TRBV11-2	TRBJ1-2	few	CASSPQRTTYYGYTF	TGTGCCAGCAGCCCGCAGAGGACCACTTACTATGGCTACACCTTC
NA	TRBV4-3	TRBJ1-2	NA	CASSQDPETNYGYTF	TGCGCCAGCAGCCAAGATCCGGAGACGAACTATGGCTACACCTTC
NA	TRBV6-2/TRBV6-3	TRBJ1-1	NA	CASSYFQGTLEAFF	TGTGCCAGCAGTTATTTTCAGGGCACCTTAGAAGCTTTCTTT
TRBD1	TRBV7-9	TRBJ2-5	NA	CASSLGTGGSQQETQYF	TGTGCCAGCAGCCTCGGGACAGGGGGCAGCCAACAAGAGACCCAGTACTTC
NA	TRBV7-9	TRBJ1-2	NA	CASSPPGPWGGYTF	TGTGCCAGCAGTCCACCCGGGCCATGGGGTGGCTACACCTTC
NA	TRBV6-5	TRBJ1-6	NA	CASGAANSPLHF	TGTGCCAGTGGGGCGGCAAATTCACCCCTCCACTTT
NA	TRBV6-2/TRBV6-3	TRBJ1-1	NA	CASSRGQNINTEAFF	TGTGCCAGCAGTCGAGGACAGAATATTAACACTGAAGCTTTCTTT
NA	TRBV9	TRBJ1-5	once	CASSVSPNQPQHF	TGTGCCAGCAGCGTAAGTCCAAATCAGCCCCAGCATTTT
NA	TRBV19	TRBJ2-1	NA	CASSIVPNGEQFF	TGTGCCAGTAGTATAGTCCCCAATGGTGAGCAGTTCTTC
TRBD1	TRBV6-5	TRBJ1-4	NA	CASGEGQGGEKLFF	TGTGCCAGCGGGGAGGGCCAGGGGGGTGAAAAACTGTTTTTT
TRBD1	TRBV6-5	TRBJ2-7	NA	CASRPGGLGEQYF	TGTGCCAGCCGTCCAGGGGGCCTAGGCGAGCAGTACTTC
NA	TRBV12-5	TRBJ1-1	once	CASKGERTEAFF	TGTGCTAGTAAAGGGGAACGTACTGAAGCTTTCTTT
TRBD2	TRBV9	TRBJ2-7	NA	CASSVAGGNPYEQYF	TGTGCCAGCAGCGTAGCGGGGGGGAACCCCTACGAGCAGTACTTC
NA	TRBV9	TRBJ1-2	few	CASSYTSGFHYGYTF	TGTGCCAGCAGTTACACTTCAGGTTTCCACTATGGCTACACCTTC
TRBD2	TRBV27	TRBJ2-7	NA	CASSFQGPGGLYEQYF	TGTGCCAGCAGCTTCCAAGGGCCGGGGGGGTTATACGAGCAGTACTTC
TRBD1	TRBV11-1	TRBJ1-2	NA	CASAQGQGNYGYTF	TGTGCCAGCGCGCAGGGACAGGGCAACTATGGCTACACCTTC
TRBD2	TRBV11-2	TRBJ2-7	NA	CASSLNPGGLVEQYF	TGTGCCAGCAGCTTAAACCCGGGGGGGCTCGTCGAGCAGTACTTC
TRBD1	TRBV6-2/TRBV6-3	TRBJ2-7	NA	CASSPTPLTGGITYEQYF	TGTGCCAGCAGCCCGACCCCCTTGACAGGGGGTATAACCTACGAGCAGTACTTC
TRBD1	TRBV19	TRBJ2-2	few	CASSMDRATGELFF	TGTGCCAGTAGTATGGACAGGGCCACCGGGGAGCTGTTTTTT
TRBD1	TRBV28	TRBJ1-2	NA	CASSPSTGGSYGYTF	TGTGCCAGCAGTCCCTCGACAGGGGGTAGCTATGGCTACACCTTC
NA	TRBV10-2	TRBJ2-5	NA	CASSDPLEGTQYF	TGCGCCAGCAGTGACCCTCTAGAGGGGACCCAGTACTTC
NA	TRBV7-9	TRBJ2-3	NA	CASSPTNTDTQYF	TGTGCCAGCAGCCCGACAAACACAGATACGCAGTATTTT
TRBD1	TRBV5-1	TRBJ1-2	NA	CASSLDRGYTF	TGCGCCAGCAGTTTGGACAGGGGCTACACCTTC
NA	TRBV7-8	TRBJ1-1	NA	CASSLGTRSNTEAFF	TGTGCCAGCAGCCTCGGGACCCGATCGAACACTGAAGCTTTCTTT
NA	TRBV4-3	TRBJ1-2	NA	CASSQDRWGNYGYTF	TGCGCCAGCAGCCAAGATCGATGGGGGAACTATGGCTACACCTTC
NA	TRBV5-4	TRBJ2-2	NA	CASSFQGEDTGELFF	TGTGCCAGCAGCTTTCAGGGGGAGGACACCGGGGAGCTGTTTTTT
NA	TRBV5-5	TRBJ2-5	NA	CASSRTTGTLGETQYF	TGTGCCAGCAGCAGAACAACCGGGACATTGGGAGAGACCCAGTACTTC
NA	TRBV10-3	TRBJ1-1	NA	CAISQQAMNTEAFF	TGTGCCATCAGCCAACAGGCGATGAACACTGAAGCTTTCTTT
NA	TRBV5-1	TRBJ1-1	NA	CASSLWQANTEAFF	TGCGCCAGCAGCTTGTGGCAGGCGAACACTGAAGCTTTCTTT
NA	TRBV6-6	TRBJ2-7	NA	CASSYLRDEQYF	TGTGCCAGCAGTTACTTGAGGGACGAGCAGTACTTC
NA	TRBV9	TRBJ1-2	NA	CASSVADRNYGYTF	TGTGCCAGCAGCGTGGCCGACCGCAACTATGGCTACACCTTC
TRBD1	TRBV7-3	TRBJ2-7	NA	CASSLATGNYEQYF	TGTGCCAGCAGCTTGGCGACAGGGAACTACGAGCAGTACTTC
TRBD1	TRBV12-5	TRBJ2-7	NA	CASGLEGAGVEQYF	TGTGCTAGTGGTTTAGAGGGGGCAGGAGTCGAGCAGTACTTC
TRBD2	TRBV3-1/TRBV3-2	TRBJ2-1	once	CASGGSSSGRFF	TGTGCCAGCGGGGGGTCCTCTAGCGGTCGGTTCTTC
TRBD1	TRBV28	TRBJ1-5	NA	CAIPGQPGQPQHF	TGTGCCATCCCGGGACAGCCAGGACAGCCCCAGCATTTT
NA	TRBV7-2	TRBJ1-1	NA	CASSPLHGLNTEAFF	TGTGCCAGCAGCCCTTTGCATGGGCTGAACACTGAAGCTTTCTTT
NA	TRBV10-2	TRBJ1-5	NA	CASRESTNQPQHF	TGCGCCAGCAGAGAATCCACAAATCAGCCCCAGCATTTT
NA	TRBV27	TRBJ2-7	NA	CASTDREYPYEQYF	TGTGCCAGCACTGACCGGGAGTACCCCTACGAGCAGTACTTC
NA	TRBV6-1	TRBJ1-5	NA	CASSEAGGPMLPQHF	TGTGCCAGCAGTGAAGCCGGGGGGCCAATGCTACCCCAGCATTTT
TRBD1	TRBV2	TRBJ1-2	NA	CASSEGQGAGGYTF	TGTGCCAGCAGTGAAGGGCAGGGGGCGGGCGGCTACACCTTC
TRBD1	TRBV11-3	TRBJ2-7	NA	CASSLGIGTGAYEQYF	TGTGCCAGCAGCTTAGGAATCGGGACAGGGGCCTACGAGCAGTACTTC
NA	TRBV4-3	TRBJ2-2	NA	CASSQAGPTGELFF	TGCGCCAGCAGCCAAGCGGGGCCCACCGGGGAGCTGTTTTTT
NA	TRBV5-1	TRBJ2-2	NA	CASSSGPGHPTGELFF	TGCGCCAGCAGCTCGGGCCCGGGACACCCCACCGGGGAGCTGTTTTTT
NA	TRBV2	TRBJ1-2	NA	CASGTEYGYTF	TGTGCCAGCGGGACGGAATATGGCTACACCTTC
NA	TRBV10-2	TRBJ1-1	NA	CASTGGGTMNTEAFF	TGCGCCAGCACCGGGGGGGGGACCATGAACACTGAAGCTTTCTTT